Following are 32 T cell receptor beta chains from one sample sequenced in a study of T cells after yellow fever vaccination. TCRdb itself ran the 5' RACE reads through MiXCR, one entry per CDR3 protein. The sample lists 500,000 to 700,000 distinct CDR3 sequences, around 21% occurring once. The sample consisted of PBMCs, taken 15 days after the yellow fever booster vaccination. The receptors stem from a man in his thirties or forties who received the YFV17D yellow fever vaccine.

On this clonotype: Sequence at one end of the junction differs from germline and may be a read error. The chain is built from TRBV9 and TRBJ2-1; 8 bases agree with TRBD2. The CDR3 consists of 13 residues. Germline CDR1 is SGDLS and CDR2 is YYNGEE. The CDR3 is CASSEGYAGGLVF. The CDR3 DNA follows: TGTGCCAGCAGCGAGGGGTATGCGGGGGGCCTCGTCTTC.

J is TRBJ2-2 and V is TRBV12-3 or TRBV12-4; D is undetermined. V lost 8 bases to trimming and J lost 4 bases, with 14 bases between them. The CDR3 has 14 amino acids. The CDR3 reads CASGLRHLTGELFF. CDR3 bases: TGTGCCAGCGGCCTTCGGCACCTCACCGGGGAGCTGTTTTTT.

The CDR3 coding sequence is TGCAGTGCTCCCGACCCCCCCCCGGATACGCAGTATTTT. This sequence encodes CSAPDPPPDTQYF. This rearrangement joins TRBV20-1 to TRBJ2-3; D remains ambiguous. The germline V gene encodes CDR1 DFQATT and CDR2 SNEGSKA (reference sequence). The CDR3 runs 13 residues. The V gene lost 5 bases and the J gene lost 6 bases, with 15 bases spanning the gap.

The chain joins TRBV20-1 to TRBJ2-5, with a possible D match to TRBD2 (5 bases). V lost 4 bases and J lost 5, with 26 bases in between. CDR3 length: 17 residues. Germline CDR1 is DFQATT and CDR2 is SNEGSKA (reference sequence). For the CDR3, the DNA is TGCAGTGCTACCCCTCCTCCATGGACTGCCGACGGGGAGACCCAGTACTTC. Residues: CSATPPPWTADGETQYF.

The chain links TRBV19 to TRBJ1-4; unclear D gene. V lost 5 bases and J 0 bases, leaving 13 bases between the germline ends. Germline CDR1 is LNHDA and CDR2 is SQIVND (reference sequence). The CDR3 contains 16 residues. This CDR3 is CASSVRVQATNEKLFF. DNA for the CDR3: TGTGCCAGTAGTGTCAGAGTACAAGCAACTAATGAAAAACTGTTTTTT.

This clonotype was counted between two and nine times. V gene TRBV24-1 combines with J gene TRBJ2-1; D gene ambiguous. Germline loops: CDR1 KGHDR, CDR2 SFDVKD. This CDR3 spans 13 amino acids. The V end was cut by 9 bases, the J end by 2 bases, with 10 bases between. CDR3 protein: CATETGAYNEQFF. CDR3 DNA: TGTGCCACCGAGACTGGGGCCTACAATGAGCAGTTCTTC.

This clonotype was seen only a few times. The chain joins TRBV10-3 to TRBJ1-6, with 7 bases matching TRBD1. The J segment lost 6 bases and the V segment lost 0 bases, leaving 2 bases of the junction unmatched. The CDR3 has 15 residues. CDR1 is ENHRY and CDR2 is SYGVKD in the germline V gene. The DNA of the CDR3 is TGTGCCATCAGTGAGTCCGGACAGGTTAATTCACCCCTCCACTTT. Residues: CAISESGQVNSPLHF.

The V gene is TRBV18, the J gene TRBJ1-1; D not resolved. V lost 2 bases and J 4 bases, leaving 8 bases between the germline ends. Germline V lookup: CDR1 KGHSH, CDR2 LQKENI. The CDR3 has 13 residues. The DNA of the CDR3 is TGTGCCAGCTCACCAGGGGAACGCACTGAAGCTTTCTTT. Protein product: CASSPGERTEAFF.

The chain links TRBV7-2 to TRBJ2-1; TRBD2 matches 9 bases. This CDR3 region has 16 residues. The V and J ends lost 1 base and 6 bases, in that order; junction bases with no gene match: 7. CDR1 and CDR2 from the germline V gene are SGHTA and FQGNSA. The CDR3 region has the DNA TGTGCCAGCAGCTTAGTCGCGGCGGGAGGGTTCAATGAGCAGTTCTTC. The encoded protein is CASSLVAAGGFNEQFF.

The genes are TRBV11-1 and TRBJ2-1; TRBD2 aligns across 10 bases. Germline loops: CDR1 SGHAT, CDR2 FQDESV (reference sequence). J was trimmed by 9 bases and V by 0 bases; bases with no gene match: 20. The CDR3 loop spans 20 amino acids. The CDR3 nucleotides are TGTGCCAGCAGCTTAGCGCTCTTACTCCGCCCTAGCGGGAGCATAGGTGAGCAGTTCTTC. Translation: CASSLALLLRPSGSIGEQFF.

This clonotype showed up just a few times. The chain is built from TRBV12-3 or TRBV12-4 and TRBJ2-1; 11 nucleotides match TRBD2. Trimming cost V 6 bases and J 6 bases; bases outside gene matches: 16. This CDR3 spans 18 amino acids. CDR3 protein: CASSYSGTSGIAGNEQFF. The DNA of the CDR3 is TGTGCCAGCAGCTACTCCGGGACTAGCGGTATTGCGGGCAATGAGCAGTTCTTC.

This clonotype was counted only a few times. V and J are TRBV12-3 or TRBV12-4 and TRBJ2-1; D is ambiguous. The CDR3 loop spans 13 amino acids. V lost 2 bases and J lost 6, with 8 bases in between. Written as DNA, the CDR3 is TGTGCCAGCAGTTTATGGCAATCCAATGAGCAGTTCTTC. Encoded protein: CASSLWQSNEQFF.

This clonotype has a handful of counts. V usage is TRBV7-2 and J usage is TRBJ2-7; maybe TRBD2 (6 bases). The CDR3 extends over 14 amino acids. Trimming took off 6 bases at V and 5 bases at J, with 17 bases between the two ends. Germline V gene data show CDR1 as SGHTA and CDR2 as FQGNSA. CDR3 nucleotide sequence: TGTGCCAGCAGATCCACTAGCTGGGACCACGAGCAGTACTTC. It translates to CASRSTSWDHEQYF.

The rearrangement links TRBV7-2 to TRBJ2-7, with D perhaps matching TRBD2 (6 bases). Germline CDR1 reads SGHTA; CDR2 reads FQGNSA. This CDR3 spans 15 amino acids. V was trimmed by 0 bases and J by 3 bases, leaving 12 bases between them. The DNA for the CDR3 is TGTGCCAGCAGCTTAGCCCCGGCTAGCGTCTACGAGCAGTACTTC. Translated, it gives CASSLAPASVYEQYF.

This clonotype was seen a few times. The rearrangement uses TRBV25-1 and TRBJ2-3, with a possible D match to TRBD2 (7 bases). This CDR3 is 13 amino acids long. The germline gives CDR1 MGHDK, CDR2 SYGVNS. Trimming shortened V by 3 bases and J by 6 bases, and 10 bases separated the two germline ends. Written as DNA, the CDR3 is TGTGCCAGCAGTGATGGGAGGGGGGATACGCAGTATTTT. This gives the protein CASSDGRGDTQYF.

The rearrangement uses TRBV6-1 and TRBJ2-1; possibly TRBD2 for D (5 bases). V was shortened by 5 bases and J by 7 bases, with 18 bases between the two germline ends. The CDR3 covers 15 residues. Per the germline V gene, CDR1 is MNHNS and CDR2 is SASEGT. The DNA for the CDR3 is TGTGCCAGCAGTAAGCGGTCCTTGGGTAGTAATGAGCAGTTCTTC. Its protein product is CASSKRSLGSNEQFF.

The rearrangement uses TRBV30 and TRBJ2-2, with D perhaps being TRBD1 or TRBD2 (5 bases each). V lost 3 bases and J lost 4, with 15 bases in between. Germline-derived CDR1 and CDR2 are GTSNPN and SVGIG (reference sequence). CDR3 length: 15 amino acids. This CDR3 is CAWRGPGTVTGELFF. The CDR3 DNA reads as TGTGCCTGGAGGGGACCCGGGACGGTCACCGGGGAGCTGTTTTTT.

This clonotype has a handful of counts. As DNA, the CDR3 is TGCAGTGCTCCACCACCCCTCCAGACCCAGTACTTC. This sequence encodes CSAPPPLQTQYF. The gene calls are TRBV20-1 and TRBJ2-5; D unresolved. Germline assignment: CDR1 DFQATT and CDR2 SNEGSKA (reference sequence). The CDR3 is 12 amino acids. V lost 5 bases to trimming and J lost 6 bases, with 13 bases between them.

V gene TRBV25-1 combines with J gene TRBJ2-3, with D perhaps given as TRBD1 or TRBD2 (5 bases each). Germline-derived CDR1 and CDR2 are MGHDK and SYGVNS. Between the trimmed V and J ends, which lost 3 bases and 6 bases, there was a span of 16 bases. This CDR3 contains 15 residues. CDR3 region: CASSDWTRDGDTQYF. CDR3 DNA sequence: TGTGCCAGCAGTGACTGGACACGGGACGGGGATACGCAGTATTTT.

The rearrangement joins TRBV6-2 or TRBV6-3 to TRBJ2-1, with a possible D match to TRBD1 (5 bases). V lost 4 bases and J lost 4, with 14 bases in between. This CDR3 has 15 amino acids. Germline V gene sequence: CDR1 MNHEY, CDR2 SVGEGT. The CDR3 DNA follows: TGTGCCAGCAGTTCAGGGTTTCTCCCTTACAATGAGCAGTTCTTC. This gives the protein CASSSGFLPYNEQFF.

This chain connects TRBV4-3 to TRBJ2-5, with 7 bases identical to TRBD1. Germline CDR1 and CDR2: LGHNA and YSLEER. The CDR3 covers 12 residues. The V gene end was trimmed by 5 bases and the J gene end by 8 bases; junction bases not matched to a gene: 5. CDR3 in DNA: TGCGCCAGCAGCAGGGGGCCGGGAACCCAGTACTTC. Amino acids: CASSRGPGTQYF.

The V and J genes are TRBV12-3 or TRBV12-4 and TRBJ2-1, with D hard to call. The V end lost 7 bases, the J end lost 7 bases, and 11 bases lay between the germline ends. CDR3 length: 12 amino acids. The CDR3 is CASKTRWNEQFF. The CDR3 nucleotides read TGTGCCAGCAAAACGCGGTGGAATGAGCAGTTCTTC.

The chain links TRBV7-2 to TRBJ2-4, with D possibly matching TRBD2 (6 bases). Germline CDR1 SGHTA, CDR2 FQGNSA. V lost 3 bases and J lost 9, with 6 bases in between. CDR3 length equals 11 residues. CDR3 protein: CASSLGGIQYF. CDR3 DNA sequence: TGTGCCAGCAGCTTGGGGGGCATTCAGTACTTC.

V gene TRBV5-6 combines with J gene TRBJ2-7; D is perhaps TRBD2 (6 bases). Germline values: CDR1 SGHDT, CDR2 YYEEEE. V was shortened by 3 bases and J by 2 bases, with 15 bases between the two germline ends. The CDR3 extends over 15 amino acids. The CDR3: CASSSPGLVAYEQYF. The DNA for the CDR3 is TGTGCCAGCAGCTCACCGGGACTGGTTGCCTACGAGCAGTACTTC. Full variable domain (outside the CDR3, taken from reference TRBV5-6 and TRBJ2-7): DAGVTQSPTHLIKTRGQQVTLRCSPKSGHDTVSWYQQALGQGPQFIFQYYEEEERQRGNFPDRFSGHQFPNYSSELNVNALLLGDSALYLCASSSPGLVAYEQYFGPGTRLTVT.

A few counts support this clonotype. The chain's CDR3 is CASSLAPLAGAETQYF. In nucleotides, the CDR3 is TGCGCCAGCAGCTTGGCCCCCCTAGCGGGAGCGGAGACCCAGTACTTC. The chain recombines TRBV5-1 with TRBJ2-5; TRBD2 matches at 10 bases. This CDR3 contains 16 residues. V shed 0 bases and J 5 bases; nucleotides not matched to a gene: 7. Germline V gene sequence: CDR1 SGHRS, CDR2 YFSETQ.

The chain has TRBV5-5 and TRBJ2-7, with D uncertain. The CDR3 is 10 amino acids. Trimming removed 1 base at V and 8 bases at J, with 4 bases between. Per the germline V gene, CDR1 is SGHKS and CDR2 is YYEKEE (reference sequence). CDR3 sequence (DNA): TGTGCCAGCAGCTTGCGAAAGCAGTACTTC. Residues: CASSLRKQYF. Drawing the rest from reference TRBV5-5 and TRBJ2-7, the complete variable domain is DAGVTQSPTHLIKTRGQQVTLRCSPISGHKSVSWYQQVLGQGPQFIFQYYEKEERGRGNFPDRFSARQFPNYSSELNVNALLLGDSALYLCASSLRKQYFGPGTRLTVT.

The chain couples TRBV20-1 to TRBJ2-7; D tentatively reads TRBD1 or TRBD2 (5 bases each). Deletions cut 0 bases from V and 8 bases from J, with 11 bases between. Germline V gene sequence: CDR1 DFQATT, CDR2 SNEGSKA (reference sequence). CDR3 length: 12 amino acids. CDR3 DNA sequence: TGCAGTGCTAGAGATGGGACGGGAAAGCAGTACTTC. The encoded protein is CSARDGTGKQYF.

This clonotype was seen a handful of times. The rearrangement joins TRBV6-5 to TRBJ1-1; D is possibly TRBD1 (5 bases). The CDR3 is 15 residues long. Per germline, CDR1 MNHEY and CDR2 SVGAGI. Trimming removed 0 bases at V and 10 bases at J, with 18 bases between. CDR3 loop: CASSYSNVATGGAFF. CDR3 nucleotides: TGTGCCAGCAGTTACTCGAACGTCGCGACCGGGGGAGCTTTCTTT.

V usage is TRBV18 and J usage is TRBJ1-6; the D is unclear. The CDR3 length is 14 residues. V shed 6 bases and J shed 7 bases, with 13 bases lying between them. Germline CDR1 is KGHSH and CDR2 is LQKENI. The DNA of the CDR3 is TGTGCCAGCTCCGCGGTATCCTCAAATTCACCCCTCCACTTT. Amino acids: CASSAVSSNSPLHF.

This clonotype was detected a few times. This chain joins TRBV4-3 and TRBJ2-6; D is possibly TRBD2 (5 bases). The ends were cut back, 1 base at V and 0 bases at J, with 13 bases in the middle. CDR1 and CDR2 (germline): LGHNA, YSLEER. The CDR3 has 18 amino acids. In nucleotides, the CDR3 is TGCGCCAGCAGCCAAGTAGCCGGACGGGGCTCTGGGGCCAACGTCCTGACTTTC. Its translation is CASSQVAGRGSGANVLTF.

This chain joins TRBV7-2 and TRBJ2-3; no definite D call. Trimming removed 2 bases at V and 6 bases at J, with 15 bases between. CDR3 length: 15 residues. Per the germline V gene, CDR1 is SGHTA and CDR2 is FQGNSA. The CDR3 coding sequence is TGTGCCAGCAGCTTACCTAGGCCCCAAGGGGATACGCAGTATTTT. This encodes CASSLPRPQGDTQYF.

Only a few counts were recorded for this clonotype. This CDR3 is CASSLRKRADTQYF. CDR3 DNA sequence: TGTGCCAGCAGCTTAAGGAAGAGGGCAGATACGCAGTATTTT. This chain uses TRBV7-6 with TRBJ2-3, with D maybe TRBD2 (5 bases). Germline CDR1 is SGHVS and CDR2 is FNYEAQ. This CDR3 is built from 14 residues. Trimming stripped 2 bases from V and 4 bases from J, with 10 bases between.